This record covers a single T cell receptor beta chain. What it recognizes is unknown. Clones were sequenced by immunoSEQ multiplex PCR, and TCRdb holds only the in-frame ones, with some missing. The table shows 90,000 to 130,000 clones, with approximately 90% occurring only once. The record originates from a study of T cell responses to AZD1222 COVID-19 vaccine. Findings and caveats of the study: The donor group comprised mostly white British people and more females; the analysis possibly underestimated clonal diversity. Among spike-specific TCRs, nearly half reportedly target unmutated variant regions.

The CDR3 sequence is 14 residues long. Germline V CDR1 and CDR2: MDHEN, SYDVKM. V trimming: 10 bases; J trimming: 3 bases; junction bases outside the gene matches: 10. The source was peripheral blood, collected 28 days after the second AZD1222 dose. The clonotype originates from an adult who received the AZD1222 COVID-19 vaccine. V and J are TRBV28 and TRBJ2-7; 9 nucleotides match TRBD1. The CDR3 loop is CATAPRDRDYEQYF. DNA of the CDR3: TGTGCCACCGCCCCCCGGGACAGGGACTACGAGCAGTACTTC.